This T cell receptor (beta chain) is drawn from a study of OX40 agonist ivuxolimab in advanced cancers. Study overall: Three individuals attained partial responses, comprising one hepatocellular carcinoma case and two cutaneous melanoma cases.

This CDR3 is 16 amino acids long. Germline V gene data show CDR1 as SGHRS and CDR2 as YFSETQ. The V end lost 3 bases, the J end lost 8 bases, and 20 bases lay between the germline ends. Sequencing was performed with immunoSEQ multiplex PCR; in TCRdb, only in-frame clones are kept and a portion is missing. The sample includes tens of thousands of clones, roughly nine tenths seen only once; the top ten take 4.7%. The source material was CD4+ or CD8+ T cells sorted from blood, sampled in a trial of the OX40 agonist ivuxolimab. The chain links TRBV5-1 to TRBJ1-4; tentative D call: TRBD1 (6 bases). The sequence derives from an adult with an advanced solid tumor such as melanoma, head and neck, liver or kidney cancer. Here the CDR3 DNA reads TGCGCCAGCAGCTGGTCAAAACAGGGATTGGAAGAAAAACTGTTTTTT. Amino acids: CASSWSKQGLEEKLFF. Using reference TRBV5-1 and TRBJ1-4 for the parts outside the CDR3, the full variable domain is KAGVTQTPRYLIKTRGQQVTLSCSPISGHRSVSWYQQTPGQGLQFLFEYFSETQRNKGNFPGRFSGRQFSNSRSEMNVSTLELGDSALYLCASSWSKQGLEEKLFFGSGTQLSVL.